This TCR beta chain was found in a study of CD8 T cells in Susac syndrome. The multiple sclerosis control cohort comprised treatment-naive individuals presenting with stable or active relapsing-remitting disease. TEMRA cells were enriched by FACS, while CD8+ and CD4+ T cells were obtained through a negative isolation that was performed magnetically. In germline, CDR1 is MNHNY, CDR2 SVGAGI (reference sequence). The CDR3 runs 12 residues. The germline V and J ends were trimmed by 4 bases and 3 bases, with 4 bases remaining between them. An input of roughly 0.45 to 1 ug of RNA was subjected to reverse transcription using random hexamers. immunoSEQ multiplex PCR amplified TCR beta CDR3 across 54 Vbeta, 13 Jbeta. A single record per CDR3 protein comes from TCRdb applying MiXCR to the immunoSEQ multiplex PCR reads. The profile shows approximately 160,000 distinct CDR3 sequences, roughly 94% of them singletons.

This clonotype was picked up one time. The chain joins TRBV6-6 to TRBJ1-5; D ambiguous. This receptor was obtained from a human donor with multiple sclerosis. The source material was CD4+ T cells from PBMCs. This CDR3 reads CASSSNNQPQHF. DNA of the CDR3: TGTGCCAGCAGTTCGAACAATCAGCCCCAGCATTTT.